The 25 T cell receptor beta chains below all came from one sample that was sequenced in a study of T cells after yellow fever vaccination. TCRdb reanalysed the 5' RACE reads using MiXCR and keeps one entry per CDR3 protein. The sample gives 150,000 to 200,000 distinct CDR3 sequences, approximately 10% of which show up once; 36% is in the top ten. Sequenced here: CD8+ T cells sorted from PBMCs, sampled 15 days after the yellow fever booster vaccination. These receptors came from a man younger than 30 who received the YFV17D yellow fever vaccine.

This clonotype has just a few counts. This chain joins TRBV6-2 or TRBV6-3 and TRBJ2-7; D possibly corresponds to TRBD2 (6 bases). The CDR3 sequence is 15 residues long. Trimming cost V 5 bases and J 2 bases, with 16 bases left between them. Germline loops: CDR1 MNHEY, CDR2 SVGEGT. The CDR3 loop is CASSRDWGETYEQYF. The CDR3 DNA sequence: TGTGCCAGCAGTCGGGACTGGGGGGAAACCTACGAGCAGTACTTC.

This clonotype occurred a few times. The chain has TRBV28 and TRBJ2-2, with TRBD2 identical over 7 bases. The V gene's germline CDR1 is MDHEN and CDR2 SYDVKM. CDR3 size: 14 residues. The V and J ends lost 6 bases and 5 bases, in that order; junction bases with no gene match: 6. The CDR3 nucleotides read TGTGCCAGCAGGAGCGGGGTTGGGACCGGGGAGCTGTTTTTT. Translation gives CASRSGVGTGELFF.

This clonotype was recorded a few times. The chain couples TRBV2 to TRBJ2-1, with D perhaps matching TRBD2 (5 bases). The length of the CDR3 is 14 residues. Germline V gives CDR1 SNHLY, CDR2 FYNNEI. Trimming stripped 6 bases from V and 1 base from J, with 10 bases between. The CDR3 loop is CASSPRGSYNEQFF. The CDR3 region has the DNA TGTGCCAGCAGCCCTAGAGGGTCCTACAATGAGCAGTTCTTC. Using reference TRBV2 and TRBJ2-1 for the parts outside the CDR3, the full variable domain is EPEVTQTPSHQVTQMGQEVILRCVPISNHLYFYWYRQILGQKVEFLVSFYNNEISEKSEIFDDQFSVERPDGSNFTLKIRSTKLEDSAMYFCASSPRGSYNEQFFGPGTRLTVL.

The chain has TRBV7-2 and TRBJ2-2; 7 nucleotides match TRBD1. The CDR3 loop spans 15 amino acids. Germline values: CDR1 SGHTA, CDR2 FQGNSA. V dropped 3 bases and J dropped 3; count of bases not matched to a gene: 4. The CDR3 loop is CASSLRQGYTGELFF. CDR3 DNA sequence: TGTGCCAGCAGCTTGCGACAGGGTTACACCGGGGAGCTGTTTTTT.

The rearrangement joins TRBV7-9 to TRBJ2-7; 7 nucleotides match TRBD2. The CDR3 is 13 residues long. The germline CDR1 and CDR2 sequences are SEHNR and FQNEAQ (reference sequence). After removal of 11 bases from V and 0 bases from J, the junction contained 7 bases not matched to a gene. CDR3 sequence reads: CAAARGDSYEQYF. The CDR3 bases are TGTGCCGCGGCCCGGGGGGACTCCTACGAGCAGTACTTC.

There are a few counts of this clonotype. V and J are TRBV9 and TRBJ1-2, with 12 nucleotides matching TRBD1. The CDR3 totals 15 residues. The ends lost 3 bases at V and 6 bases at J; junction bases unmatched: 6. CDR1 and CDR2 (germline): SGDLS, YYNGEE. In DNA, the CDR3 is TGTGCCAGCAGCGGCCGGGACAGGGGGCTTGATGGCTACACCTTC. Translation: CASSGRDRGLDGYTF.

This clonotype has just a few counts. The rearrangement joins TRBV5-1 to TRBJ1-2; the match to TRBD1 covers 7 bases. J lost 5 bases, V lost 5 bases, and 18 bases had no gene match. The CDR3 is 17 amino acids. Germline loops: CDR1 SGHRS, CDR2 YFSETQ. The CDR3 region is CASRPPGQTSLEYGYTF. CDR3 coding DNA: TGCGCCAGCAGACCACCGGGACAGACGTCCTTGGAGTATGGCTACACCTTC.

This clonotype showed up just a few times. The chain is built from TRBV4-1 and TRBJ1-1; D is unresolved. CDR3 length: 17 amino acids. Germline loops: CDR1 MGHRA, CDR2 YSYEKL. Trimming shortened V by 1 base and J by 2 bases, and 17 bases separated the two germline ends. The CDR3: CASSQVTVSHVNTEAFF. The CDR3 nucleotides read TGCGCCAGCAGCCAAGTAACCGTATCCCATGTTAACACTGAAGCTTTCTTT.

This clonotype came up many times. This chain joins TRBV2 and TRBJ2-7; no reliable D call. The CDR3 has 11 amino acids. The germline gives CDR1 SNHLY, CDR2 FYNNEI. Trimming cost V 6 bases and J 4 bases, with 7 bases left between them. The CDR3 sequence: CASRSVYEQYV. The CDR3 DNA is TGTGCCAGCAGGTCAGTTTACGAGCAGTACGTC.

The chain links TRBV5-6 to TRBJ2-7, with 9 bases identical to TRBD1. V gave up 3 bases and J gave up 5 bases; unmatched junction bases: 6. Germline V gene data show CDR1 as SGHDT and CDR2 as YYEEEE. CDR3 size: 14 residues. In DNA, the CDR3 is TGTGCCAGCAGCTCCGGGACAGGGAAGAACGAGCAGTACTTC. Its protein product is CASSSGTGKNEQYF.

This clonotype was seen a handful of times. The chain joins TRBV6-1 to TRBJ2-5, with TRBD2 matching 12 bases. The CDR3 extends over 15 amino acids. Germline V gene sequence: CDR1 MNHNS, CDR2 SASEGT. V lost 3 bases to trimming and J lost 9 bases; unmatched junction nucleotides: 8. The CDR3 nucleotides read TGTGCCAGCAGTGATACAGGACTAGCGGGGACTTCCCAGTACTTC. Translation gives CASSDTGLAGTSQYF.

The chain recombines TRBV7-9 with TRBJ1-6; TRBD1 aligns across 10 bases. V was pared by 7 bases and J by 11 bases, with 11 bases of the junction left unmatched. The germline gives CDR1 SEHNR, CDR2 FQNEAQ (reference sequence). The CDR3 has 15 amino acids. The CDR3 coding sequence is TGTGCCAGCATCTCAGCCGACAGGGGGCTGACACCCCTCCACTTT. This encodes CASISADRGLTPLHF.

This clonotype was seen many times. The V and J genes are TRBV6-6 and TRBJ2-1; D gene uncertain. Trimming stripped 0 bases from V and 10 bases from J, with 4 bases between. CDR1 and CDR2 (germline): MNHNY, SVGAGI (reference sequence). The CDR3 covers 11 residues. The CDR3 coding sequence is TGTGCCAGCAGTTACTCGTCGGAGCAGTTCTTC. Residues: CASSYSSEQFF.

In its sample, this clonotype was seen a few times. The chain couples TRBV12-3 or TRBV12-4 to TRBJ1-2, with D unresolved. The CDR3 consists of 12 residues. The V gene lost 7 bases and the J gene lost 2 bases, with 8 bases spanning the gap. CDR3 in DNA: TGTGCCAGCATCCTCTGGAACTATGGCTACACCTTC. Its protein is CASILWNYGYTF.

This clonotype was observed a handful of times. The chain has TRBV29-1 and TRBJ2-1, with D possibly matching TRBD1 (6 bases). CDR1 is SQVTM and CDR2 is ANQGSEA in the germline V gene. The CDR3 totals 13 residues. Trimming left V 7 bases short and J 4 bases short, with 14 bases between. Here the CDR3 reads CSDKQGGYNEQFF. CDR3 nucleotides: TGCAGCGACAAACAGGGCGGATACAATGAGCAGTTCTTC.

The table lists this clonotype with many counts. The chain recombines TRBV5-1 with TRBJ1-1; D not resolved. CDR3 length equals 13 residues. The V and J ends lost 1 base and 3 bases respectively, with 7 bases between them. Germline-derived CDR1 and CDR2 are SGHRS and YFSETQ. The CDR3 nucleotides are TGCGCCAGCAGCTTGATTGGGTACACTGAAGCTTTCTTT. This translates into CASSLIGYTEAFF.

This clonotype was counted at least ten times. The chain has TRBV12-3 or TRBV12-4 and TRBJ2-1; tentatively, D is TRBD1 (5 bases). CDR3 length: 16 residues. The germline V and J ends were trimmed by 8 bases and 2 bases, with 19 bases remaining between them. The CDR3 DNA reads TGTGCCAGCTTACCCACAGGCAACGTGGCCTACAATGAGCAGTTCTTC. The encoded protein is CASLPTGNVAYNEQFF.

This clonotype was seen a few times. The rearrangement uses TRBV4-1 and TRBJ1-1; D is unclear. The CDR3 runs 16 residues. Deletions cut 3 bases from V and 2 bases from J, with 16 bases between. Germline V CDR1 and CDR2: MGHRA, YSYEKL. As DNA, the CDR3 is TGCGCCAGCAGCCAGGGTTCAGGATATCGCAACACTGAAGCTTTCTTT. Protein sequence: CASSQGSGYRNTEAFF.

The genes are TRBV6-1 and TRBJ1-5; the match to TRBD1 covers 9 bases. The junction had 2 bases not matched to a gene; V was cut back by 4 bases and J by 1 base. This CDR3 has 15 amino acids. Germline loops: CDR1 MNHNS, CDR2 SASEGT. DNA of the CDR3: TGTGCCAGCAGTGGACAGGGGGAGAGCAATCAGCCCCAGCATTTT. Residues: CASSGQGESNQPQHF.

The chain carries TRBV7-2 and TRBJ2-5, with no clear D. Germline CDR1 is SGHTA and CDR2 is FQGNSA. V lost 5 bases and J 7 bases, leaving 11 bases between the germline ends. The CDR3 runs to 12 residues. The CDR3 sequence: CASSLDVATQYF. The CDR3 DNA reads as TGTGCCAGCAGCCTGGACGTAGCGACCCAGTACTTC.

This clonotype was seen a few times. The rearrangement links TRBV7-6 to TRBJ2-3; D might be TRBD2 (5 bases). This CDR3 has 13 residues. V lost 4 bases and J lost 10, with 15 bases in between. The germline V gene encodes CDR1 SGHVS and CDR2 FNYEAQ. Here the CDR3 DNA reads TGTGCCAGCAGCTCGAAAACTAGTCGAGCGCAGTATTTT. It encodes CASSSKTSRAQYF.

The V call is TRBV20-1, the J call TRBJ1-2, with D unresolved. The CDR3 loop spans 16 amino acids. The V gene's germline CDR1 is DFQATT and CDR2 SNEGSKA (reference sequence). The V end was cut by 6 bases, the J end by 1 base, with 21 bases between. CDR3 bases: TGCAGTGCCCCGGCGAGGCGGATGATTAATAACTATGGCTACACCTTC. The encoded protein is CSAPARRMINNYGYTF.

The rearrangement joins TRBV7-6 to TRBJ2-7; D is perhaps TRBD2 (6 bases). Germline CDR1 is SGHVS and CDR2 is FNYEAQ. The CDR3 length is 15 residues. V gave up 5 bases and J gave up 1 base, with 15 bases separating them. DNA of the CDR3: TGTGCCAGCAGCCCCTTCGCGGGGAAGTCCTACGAGCAGTACTTC. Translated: CASSPFAGKSYEQYF. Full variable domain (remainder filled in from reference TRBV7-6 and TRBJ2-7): GAGVSQSPRYKVTKRGQDVALRCDPISGHVSLYWYRQALGQGPEFLTYFNYEAQQDKSGLPNDRFSAERPEGSISTLTIQRTEQRDSAMYRCASSPFAGKSYEQYFGPGTRLTVT.

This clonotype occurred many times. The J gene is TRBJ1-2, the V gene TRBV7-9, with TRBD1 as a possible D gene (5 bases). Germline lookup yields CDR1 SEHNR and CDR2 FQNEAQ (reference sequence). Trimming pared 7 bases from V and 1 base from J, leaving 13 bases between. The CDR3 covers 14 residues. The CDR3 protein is CASTLGGGNYGYTF. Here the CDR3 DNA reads TGTGCCAGCACCCTTGGTGGGGGTAACTATGGCTACACCTTC.

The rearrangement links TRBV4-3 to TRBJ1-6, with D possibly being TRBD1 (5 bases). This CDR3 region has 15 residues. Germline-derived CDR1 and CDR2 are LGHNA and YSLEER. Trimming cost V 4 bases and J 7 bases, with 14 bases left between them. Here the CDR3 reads CASSLRDGGNSPLHF. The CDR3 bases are TGCGCCAGCAGCCTTCGGGACGGGGGAAATTCACCCCTCCACTTT.